The T cell receptor (beta chain) under discussion was sequenced for a study of cytomegalovirus exposure and HLA in healthy donors. Study-level points and caveats: The study labeled roughly 160 TCR beta chains cytomegalovirus-associated. High specificity and sensitivity for cytomegalovirus status were reported for the classifier.

V was pared by 4 bases and J by 0 bases, with 6 bases of the junction left unmatched. This CDR3 has 17 amino acids. CDR1 is LGHNA, CDR2 YSLEER, per germline. Of note for this clone: Its antigen is not identified.

Only in-frame clones appear in the TCRdb table, and some are missing; sequencing was by immunoSEQ multiplex PCR. The sample holds fewer than 200,000 clones, about nine tenths seen once. Input material: PBMCs. The rearrangement uses TRBV4-3 and TRBJ2-1; 10 bases align to TRBD2. This TCR was recovered from a woman aged 18-35 years in good health and CMV-seropositive. CDR3 sequence (DNA): TGCGCCAGCAGCCCGGACTCTAGCGGGAGCTCCTACAATGAGCAGTTCTTC. It is translated as CASSPDSSGSSYNEQFF.